The rows below give T cell receptor beta chains drawn from one sample of a study of blood T cells in healthy people across ages. TCRdb re-analysed the 5' RACE reads in MiXCR, keeping a single row per CDR3 protein. The sample lists about 730,000 distinct CDR3 sequences; roughly two fifths were seen once. Sequencing used blood. The receptors derive from a woman in her sixties in good health. Each CDR3 is given without its conserved first and last residue. Some rows have no size entry. The others give once, few or many, or a class for an expanded clone.

clone_size: NA
j_call: TRBJ1-5
v_call: TRBV7-2
cdr3_aa: ASSLAAGNYQPQH

clone_size: many
j_call: TRBJ2-7
v_call: TRBV5-1
cdr3_aa: ASSLEQASYEQY

clone_size: few
j_call: TRBJ1-2
v_call: TRBV12-3/TRBV12-4
cdr3_aa: ASSPDPAAYGYT

clone_size: NA
j_call: TRBJ1-1
v_call: TRBV20-1
cdr3_aa: SATTSRNTEAF

clone_size: NA
j_call: TRBJ2-1
v_call: TRBV7-9
cdr3_aa: ASRLAGGSTYNEQF

clone_size: NA
j_call: TRBJ2-3
v_call: TRBV6-5
cdr3_aa: ASSSGGGIGTDTQY

clone_size: NA
j_call: TRBJ2-1
v_call: TRBV9
cdr3_aa: ASSVRTGTGNEQF

clone_size: NA
j_call: NA
v_call: TRBV5-6
cdr3_aa: ASSSRDKGSETQY

clone_size: NA
j_call: TRBJ2-1
v_call: TRBV4-2
cdr3_aa: ASSQPGTGWNEQF

clone_size: NA
j_call: TRBJ2-5
v_call: TRBV11-2
cdr3_aa: ANLGGETQY

clone_size: few
j_call: TRBJ1-2
v_call: TRBV29-1
cdr3_aa: SSRQGDYGYT

clone_size: NA
j_call: TRBJ2-1
v_call: TRBV6-5
cdr3_aa: ASSYSAGGIAYNEQF

clone_size: NA
j_call: TRBJ2-3
v_call: TRBV12-3/TRBV12-4
cdr3_aa: ASRAFGLAGDTDTQY

clone_size: many
j_call: TRBJ1-2
v_call: TRBV28
cdr3_aa: ATRGRFGYT

clone_size: NA
j_call: TRBJ2-7
v_call: TRBV28
cdr3_aa: ASTGVNTGYEQY

clone_size: NA
j_call: TRBJ1-4
v_call: TRBV5-5
cdr3_aa: ASRPPGQDGQKLF

clone_size: once
j_call: TRBJ2-7
v_call: TRBV4-3
cdr3_aa: ASSQELRTGSYEQY

clone_size: few
j_call: TRBJ2-5
v_call: TRBV20-1
cdr3_aa: SASRTSQETQY

clone_size: NA
j_call: TRBJ1-6
v_call: TRBV21-1
cdr3_aa: ASSSPSGTRGSPLH

clone_size: many
j_call: TRBJ2-7
v_call: TRBV25-1
cdr3_aa: ASSSGTGGWEQY

clone_size: NA
j_call: TRBJ1-1
v_call: TRBV6-5
cdr3_aa: ASSHGTVPLNTEAF

clone_size: NA
j_call: TRBJ1-1
v_call: TRBV27
cdr3_aa: ASSTRGATEAF

clone_size: few
j_call: TRBJ2-3
v_call: TRBV7-9
cdr3_aa: ASSPRDTRDTQY

clone_size: few
j_call: TRBJ2-1
v_call: TRBV27
cdr3_aa: ASSLGASLWETQF

clone_size: NA
j_call: TRBJ2-1
v_call: TRBV29-1
cdr3_aa: SVGRRLDNEQF

clone_size: once
j_call: TRBJ2-1
v_call: TRBV5-5
cdr3_aa: ASSLVPSGRGEQF

clone_size: many
j_call: TRBJ2-5
v_call: TRBV7-2
cdr3_aa: ASSLGRSGTQY

clone_size: NA
j_call: TRBJ2-3
v_call: TRBV6-6
cdr3_aa: ASSDSWPDTQY

clone_size: NA
j_call: TRBJ2-7
v_call: TRBV20-1
cdr3_aa: SARDLAGPSYEQY

clone_size: NA
j_call: TRBJ2-1
v_call: TRBV5-1
cdr3_aa: TSKPLAGDLNEQF

clone_size: NA
j_call: TRBJ2-7
v_call: TRBV23-1
cdr3_aa: KRGTYEQY

clone_size: NA
j_call: TRBJ2-3
v_call: TRBV20-1
cdr3_aa: SARGLARTDTQY

clone_size: NA
j_call: NA
v_call: TRBV7-2
cdr3_aa: ASSFEKTQY

clone_size: NA
j_call: TRBJ2-3
v_call: TRBV7-3
cdr3_aa: ASSAEATDTQY

clone_size: few
j_call: TRBJ1-2
v_call: TRBV2
cdr3_aa: ASSVLVQGHGYT

clone_size: NA
j_call: TRBJ2-3
v_call: TRBV12-3/TRBV12-4
cdr3_aa: ASRWGGKDTQY

clone_size: few
j_call: TRBJ1-4
v_call: TRBV11-2
cdr3_aa: ASSLGGNEKLF

clone_size: once
j_call: TRBJ1-1
v_call: TRBV5-1
cdr3_aa: ASSLATTGVSNTEAF

clone_size: NA
j_call: TRBJ2-7
v_call: TRBV24-1
cdr3_aa: ATSVGMGQGEDEQY

clone_size: NA
j_call: TRBJ1-5
v_call: TRBV7-3
cdr3_aa: ASSARDTHGVYSNQPQH

clone_size: once
j_call: TRBJ2-1
v_call: TRBV7-8
cdr3_aa: ASSQDRQETQF

clone_size: once
j_call: TRBJ2-1
v_call: TRBV10-3
cdr3_aa: AISKEQTRNEQF

clone_size: NA
j_call: TRBJ2-3
v_call: TRBV7-8
cdr3_aa: ASSLASLVHSDTQY

clone_size: many
j_call: TRBJ2-1
v_call: TRBV29-1
cdr3_aa: SVGPTFSSYNEQF

clone_size: NA
j_call: TRBJ1-2
v_call: TRBV2
cdr3_aa: ASSERGNGYT

clone_size: few
j_call: TRBJ2-5
v_call: TRBV7-8
cdr3_aa: ASSLIASGRRETQY

clone_size: NA
j_call: TRBJ2-5
v_call: TRBV27
cdr3_aa: ASSKSGVQETQY

clone_size: NA
j_call: TRBJ1-2
v_call: TRBV3-1
cdr3_aa: ASSQGPGTYGYT

clone_size: few
j_call: TRBJ2-1
v_call: TRBV9
cdr3_aa: ASSVGGGRGNEQF

clone_size: NA
j_call: TRBJ1-5
v_call: TRBV12-3/TRBV12-4
cdr3_aa: ASSFKVEQPQH

clone_size: many
j_call: TRBJ2-5
v_call: TRBV29-1
cdr3_aa: SVGSRGRERGETQY

clone_size: NA
j_call: TRBJ2-1
v_call: TRBV5-1
cdr3_aa: ASSALGGGTGLNEQF

clone_size: few
j_call: TRBJ1-1
v_call: TRBV7-3
cdr3_aa: ASSLRDRGTEAF

clone_size: NA
j_call: TRBJ2-1
v_call: TRBV20-1
cdr3_aa: SAWGGALYNEQF

clone_size: NA
j_call: TRBJ1-2
v_call: TRBV27
cdr3_aa: ASAPRGGDGYT